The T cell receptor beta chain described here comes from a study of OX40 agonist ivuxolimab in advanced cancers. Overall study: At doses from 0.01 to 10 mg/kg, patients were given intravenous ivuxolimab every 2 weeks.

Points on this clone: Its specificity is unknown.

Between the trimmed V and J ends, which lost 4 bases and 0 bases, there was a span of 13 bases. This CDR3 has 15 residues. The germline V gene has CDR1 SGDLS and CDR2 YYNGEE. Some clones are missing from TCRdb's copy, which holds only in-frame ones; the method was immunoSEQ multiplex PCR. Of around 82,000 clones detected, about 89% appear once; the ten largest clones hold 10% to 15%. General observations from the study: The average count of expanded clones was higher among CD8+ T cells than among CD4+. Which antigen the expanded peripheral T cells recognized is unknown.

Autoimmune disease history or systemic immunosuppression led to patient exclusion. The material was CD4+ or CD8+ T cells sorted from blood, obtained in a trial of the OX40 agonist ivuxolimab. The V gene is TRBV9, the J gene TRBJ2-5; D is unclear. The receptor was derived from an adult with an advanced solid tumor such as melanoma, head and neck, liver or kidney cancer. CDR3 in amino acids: CASSFEVGYQETQYF. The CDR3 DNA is TGTGCCAGCAGCTTCGAAGTAGGGTACCAAGAGACCCAGTACTTC.